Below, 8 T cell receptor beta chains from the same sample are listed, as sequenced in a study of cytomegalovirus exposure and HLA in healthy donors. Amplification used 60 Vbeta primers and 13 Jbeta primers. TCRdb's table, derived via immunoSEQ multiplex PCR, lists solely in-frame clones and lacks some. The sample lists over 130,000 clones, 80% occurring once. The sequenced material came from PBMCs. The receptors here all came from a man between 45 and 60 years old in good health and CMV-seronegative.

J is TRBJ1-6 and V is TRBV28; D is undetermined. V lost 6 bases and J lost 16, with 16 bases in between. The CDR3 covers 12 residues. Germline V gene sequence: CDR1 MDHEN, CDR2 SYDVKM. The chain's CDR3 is CASSPTGIVLHF. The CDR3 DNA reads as TGTGCCAGCAGCCCCACGGGGATCGTTCTCCACTTT.

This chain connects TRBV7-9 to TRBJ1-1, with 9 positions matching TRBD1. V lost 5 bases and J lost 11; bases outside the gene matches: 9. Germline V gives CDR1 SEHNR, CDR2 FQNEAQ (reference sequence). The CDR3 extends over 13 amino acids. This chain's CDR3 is CASSTRDRAEAFF. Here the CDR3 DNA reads TGTGCCAGCAGCACCCGGGACAGGGCGGAGGCTTTCTTT.

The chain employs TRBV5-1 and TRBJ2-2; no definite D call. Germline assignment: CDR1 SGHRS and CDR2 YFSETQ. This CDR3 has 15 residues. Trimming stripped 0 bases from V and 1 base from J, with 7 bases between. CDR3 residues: CASSLGEVNTGELFF. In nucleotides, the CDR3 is TGCGCCAGCAGCTTGGGAGAAGTGAACACCGGGGAGCTGTTTTTT.

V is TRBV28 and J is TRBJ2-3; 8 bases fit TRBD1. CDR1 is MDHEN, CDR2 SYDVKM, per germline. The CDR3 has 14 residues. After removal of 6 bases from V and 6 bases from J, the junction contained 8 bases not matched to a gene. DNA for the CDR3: TGTGCCAGCAGAACAGGGGGATTTTCGGATACGCAGTATTTT. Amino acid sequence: CASRTGGFSDTQYF.

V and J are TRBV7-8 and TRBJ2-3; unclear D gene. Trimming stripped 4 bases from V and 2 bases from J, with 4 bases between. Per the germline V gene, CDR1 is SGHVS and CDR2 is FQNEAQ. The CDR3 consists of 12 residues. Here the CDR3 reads CASSSNTDTQYF. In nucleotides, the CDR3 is TGTGCCAGCAGCTCTAACACAGATACGCAGTATTTT.

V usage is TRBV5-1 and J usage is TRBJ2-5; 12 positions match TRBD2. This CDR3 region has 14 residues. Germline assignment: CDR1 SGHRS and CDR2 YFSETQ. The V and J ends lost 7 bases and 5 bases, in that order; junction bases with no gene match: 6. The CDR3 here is CASQTSGRKETQYF. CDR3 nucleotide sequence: TGCGCCAGCCAGACTAGCGGGAGAAAGGAGACCCAGTACTTC.

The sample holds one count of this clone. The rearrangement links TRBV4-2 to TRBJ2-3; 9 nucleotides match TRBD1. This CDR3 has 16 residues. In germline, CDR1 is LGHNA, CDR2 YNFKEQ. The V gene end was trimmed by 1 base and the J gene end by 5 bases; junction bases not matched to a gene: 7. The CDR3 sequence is CASSQASQGAGDTQYF. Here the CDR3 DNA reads TGTGCCAGCAGCCAAGCGTCACAGGGGGCAGGAGATACGCAGTATTTT.

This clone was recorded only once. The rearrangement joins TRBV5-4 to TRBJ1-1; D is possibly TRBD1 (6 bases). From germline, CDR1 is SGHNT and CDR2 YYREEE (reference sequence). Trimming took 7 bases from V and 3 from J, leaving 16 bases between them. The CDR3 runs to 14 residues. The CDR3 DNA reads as TGTGCCAGCGTCGAGGGGACAAAAGACACTGAAGCTTTCTTT. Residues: CASVEGTKDTEAFF.